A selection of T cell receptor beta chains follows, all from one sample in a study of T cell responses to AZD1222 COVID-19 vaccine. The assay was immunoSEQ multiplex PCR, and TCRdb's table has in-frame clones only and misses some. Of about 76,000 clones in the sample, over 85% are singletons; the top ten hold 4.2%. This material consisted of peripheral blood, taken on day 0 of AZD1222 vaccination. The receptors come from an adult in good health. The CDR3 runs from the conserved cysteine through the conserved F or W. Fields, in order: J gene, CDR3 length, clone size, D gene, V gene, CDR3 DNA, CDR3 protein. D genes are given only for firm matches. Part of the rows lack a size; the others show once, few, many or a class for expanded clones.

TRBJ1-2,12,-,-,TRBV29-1,TGCAGCGTTGAAGTGGCGGCAGACGGCTACACCTTC,CSVEVAADGYTF
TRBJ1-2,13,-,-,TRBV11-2,TGTGCCAGCAGCGTGAGGGGAAACTATGGCTACACCTTC,CASSVRGNYGYTF
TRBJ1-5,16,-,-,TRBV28,TGTGCCAGCAGAAGTCAACAGGGATATAGCAATCAGCCCCAGCATTTT,CASRSQQGYSNQPQHF
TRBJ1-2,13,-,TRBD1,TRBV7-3,TGTGCCAGCAGCTCGAGACAGGGATATGGCTACACCTTC,CASSSRQGYGYTF
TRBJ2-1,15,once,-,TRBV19,TGTGCCAGTAGTATGGGTAGCACCTCCTACAATGAGCAGTTCTTC,CASSMGSTSYNEQFF
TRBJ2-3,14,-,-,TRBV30,TGTGCCTGGAGTATCCGGGACCGGGCAGATACGCAGTATTTT,CAWSIRDRADTQYF
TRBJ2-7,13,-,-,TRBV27,TGTGCCAGCAAACAATCGACAGGTAACGAGCAGTACTTC,CASKQSTGNEQYF
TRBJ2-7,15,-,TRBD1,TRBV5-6,TGTGCCAGCAGCTTGGGACAGGGCCATGGGTACGAGCAGTACTTC,CASSLGQGHGYEQYF
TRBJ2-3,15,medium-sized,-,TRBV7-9,TGTGCCAGCAGCTTGGAGCAAGCAGTGCGTAATACGCAGTATTTT,CASSLEQAVRNTQYF
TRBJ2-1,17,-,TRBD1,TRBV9,TGTGCCAGCAGCAAAGGCGGTGGGACAGGGGCCACCAATGAGCAGTTCTTC,CASSKGGGTGATNEQFF
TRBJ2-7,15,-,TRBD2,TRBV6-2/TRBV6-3,TGTGCCAGCAGTACACTAGCGGGAGGGCCCTACGAGCAGTACTTC,CASSTLAGGPYEQYF
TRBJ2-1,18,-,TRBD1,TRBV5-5,TGTGCCAGCAGCTTGGGGACAGGCGCCATATACTCCTACAATGAGCAGTTCTTC,CASSLGTGAIYSYNEQFF
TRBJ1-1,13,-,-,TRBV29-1,TGCAGCGTTGAAGTAGTAGTGAACACTGAAGCTTTCTTT,CSVEVVVNTEAFF
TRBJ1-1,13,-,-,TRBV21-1,TGTGCCAGCAGCCCCCATTTCCCTGGGGAAGCTTTCTTT,CASSPHFPGEAFF
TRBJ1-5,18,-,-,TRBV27,TGTGCCAGCAGTTCACAGAAGGACCCCAAGGAGAACAATCAGCCCCAGCATTTT,CASSSQKDPKENNQPQHF
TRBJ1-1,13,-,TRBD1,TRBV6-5,TGTGCCAGCAGTCGGACAGGGATCACTGAAGCTTTCTTT,CASSRTGITEAFF
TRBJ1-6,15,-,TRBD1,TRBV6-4,TGTGCCAGCAGTGACGGGACAGGGGGCAATTCACCCCTCCACTTT,CASSDGTGGNSPLHF
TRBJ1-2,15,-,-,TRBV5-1,TGCGCCAGCAGCTCGACCGCGACAGCCAACTATGGCTACACCTTC,CASSSTATANYGYTF
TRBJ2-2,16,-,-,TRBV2,TGTGCCACAGGGGAGGGGGGATCCGCGAACACCGGGGAGCTGTTTTTT,CATGEGGSANTGELFF
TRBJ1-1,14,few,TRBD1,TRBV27,TGTGCCAGCAGTTCTGGACAGGGAATAGCCGTAGCTTTCTTT,CASSSGQGIAVAFF
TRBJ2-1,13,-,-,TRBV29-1,TGCAGCGTTCGGGGGGCCTCCTACAATGAGCAGTTCTTC,CSVRGASYNEQFF
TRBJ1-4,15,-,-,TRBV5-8,TGTGCCAGCAGCTTGGAGGGACTGCCTAATGAAAAACTGTTTTTT,CASSLEGLPNEKLFF